This T cell receptor (beta chain) derives from a study of type 1 regulatory T cells. Study-wide context: T-allo10 is a Tr1-enriched, alloantigen-specific CD4 T cell product made in vitro.

TCRdb recomputed calls from the reads with MiXCR, one row per CDR3 protein. The sample records 60,000 to 80,000 distinct CDR3 sequences, roughly 60% being singletons. J was trimmed by 2 bases and V by 5 bases; bases with no gene match: 7. From germline, CDR1 is LNHDA and CDR2 SQIVND (reference sequence). The CDR3 consists of 15 residues. As to this clonotype: Its cognate antigen is unknown.

Graft donor-derived T-allo10 cells were described as host-alloantigen-specific, anergic, and alloantigen-specifically suppressive. The chain has TRBV19 and TRBJ2-7, with 9 bases identical to TRBD2. Sequencing was performed on cultured T cells, either the whole culture or a sorted T cell fraction (not recorded which). This sample's subset: Tr1-enriched cell product generated in vitro against host alloantigens. This receptor was taken from a human donor in good health. This CDR3 is CASSYLASGTYEQYF. The CDR3, as DNA: TGTGCCAGTAGTTATTTGGCTAGCGGGACCTACGAGCAGTACTTC.